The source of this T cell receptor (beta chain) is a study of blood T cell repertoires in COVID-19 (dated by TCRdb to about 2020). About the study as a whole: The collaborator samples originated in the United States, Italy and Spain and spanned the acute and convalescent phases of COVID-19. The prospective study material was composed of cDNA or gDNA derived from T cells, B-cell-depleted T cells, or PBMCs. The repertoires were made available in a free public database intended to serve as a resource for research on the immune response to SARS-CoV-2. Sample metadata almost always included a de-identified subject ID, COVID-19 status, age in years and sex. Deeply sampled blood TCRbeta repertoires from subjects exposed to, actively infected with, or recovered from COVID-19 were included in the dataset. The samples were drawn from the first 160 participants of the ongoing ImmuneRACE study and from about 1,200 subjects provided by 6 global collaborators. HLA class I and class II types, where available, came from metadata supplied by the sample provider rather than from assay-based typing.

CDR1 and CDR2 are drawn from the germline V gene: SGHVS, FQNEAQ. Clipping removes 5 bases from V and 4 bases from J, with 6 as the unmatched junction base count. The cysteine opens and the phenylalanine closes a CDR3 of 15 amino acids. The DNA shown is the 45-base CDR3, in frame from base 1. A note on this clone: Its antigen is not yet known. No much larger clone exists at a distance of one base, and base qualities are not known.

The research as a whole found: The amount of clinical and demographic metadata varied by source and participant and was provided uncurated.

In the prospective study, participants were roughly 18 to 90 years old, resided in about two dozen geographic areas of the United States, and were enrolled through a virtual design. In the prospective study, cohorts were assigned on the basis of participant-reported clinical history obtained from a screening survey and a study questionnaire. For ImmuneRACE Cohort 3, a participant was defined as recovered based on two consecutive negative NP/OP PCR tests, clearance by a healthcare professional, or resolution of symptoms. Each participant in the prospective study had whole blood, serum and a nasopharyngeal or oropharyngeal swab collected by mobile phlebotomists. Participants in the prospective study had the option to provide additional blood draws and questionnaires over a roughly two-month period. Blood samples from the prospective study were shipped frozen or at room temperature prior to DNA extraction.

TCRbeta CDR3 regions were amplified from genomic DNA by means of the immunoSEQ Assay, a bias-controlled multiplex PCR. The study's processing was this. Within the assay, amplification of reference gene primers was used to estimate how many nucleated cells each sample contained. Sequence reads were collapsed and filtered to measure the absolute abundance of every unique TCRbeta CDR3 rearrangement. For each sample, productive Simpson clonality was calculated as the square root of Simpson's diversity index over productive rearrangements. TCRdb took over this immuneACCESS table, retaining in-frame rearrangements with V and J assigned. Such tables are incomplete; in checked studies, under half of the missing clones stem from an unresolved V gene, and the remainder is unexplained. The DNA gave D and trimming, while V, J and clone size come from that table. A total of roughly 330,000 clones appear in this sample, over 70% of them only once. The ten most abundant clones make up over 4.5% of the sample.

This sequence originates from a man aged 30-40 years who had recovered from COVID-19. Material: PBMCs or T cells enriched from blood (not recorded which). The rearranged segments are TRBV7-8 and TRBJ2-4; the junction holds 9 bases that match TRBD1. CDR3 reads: CASSPWTGAKNIQYF. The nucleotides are TGTGCCAGCAGCCCGTGGACAGGGGCTAAAAACATTCAGTACTTC.